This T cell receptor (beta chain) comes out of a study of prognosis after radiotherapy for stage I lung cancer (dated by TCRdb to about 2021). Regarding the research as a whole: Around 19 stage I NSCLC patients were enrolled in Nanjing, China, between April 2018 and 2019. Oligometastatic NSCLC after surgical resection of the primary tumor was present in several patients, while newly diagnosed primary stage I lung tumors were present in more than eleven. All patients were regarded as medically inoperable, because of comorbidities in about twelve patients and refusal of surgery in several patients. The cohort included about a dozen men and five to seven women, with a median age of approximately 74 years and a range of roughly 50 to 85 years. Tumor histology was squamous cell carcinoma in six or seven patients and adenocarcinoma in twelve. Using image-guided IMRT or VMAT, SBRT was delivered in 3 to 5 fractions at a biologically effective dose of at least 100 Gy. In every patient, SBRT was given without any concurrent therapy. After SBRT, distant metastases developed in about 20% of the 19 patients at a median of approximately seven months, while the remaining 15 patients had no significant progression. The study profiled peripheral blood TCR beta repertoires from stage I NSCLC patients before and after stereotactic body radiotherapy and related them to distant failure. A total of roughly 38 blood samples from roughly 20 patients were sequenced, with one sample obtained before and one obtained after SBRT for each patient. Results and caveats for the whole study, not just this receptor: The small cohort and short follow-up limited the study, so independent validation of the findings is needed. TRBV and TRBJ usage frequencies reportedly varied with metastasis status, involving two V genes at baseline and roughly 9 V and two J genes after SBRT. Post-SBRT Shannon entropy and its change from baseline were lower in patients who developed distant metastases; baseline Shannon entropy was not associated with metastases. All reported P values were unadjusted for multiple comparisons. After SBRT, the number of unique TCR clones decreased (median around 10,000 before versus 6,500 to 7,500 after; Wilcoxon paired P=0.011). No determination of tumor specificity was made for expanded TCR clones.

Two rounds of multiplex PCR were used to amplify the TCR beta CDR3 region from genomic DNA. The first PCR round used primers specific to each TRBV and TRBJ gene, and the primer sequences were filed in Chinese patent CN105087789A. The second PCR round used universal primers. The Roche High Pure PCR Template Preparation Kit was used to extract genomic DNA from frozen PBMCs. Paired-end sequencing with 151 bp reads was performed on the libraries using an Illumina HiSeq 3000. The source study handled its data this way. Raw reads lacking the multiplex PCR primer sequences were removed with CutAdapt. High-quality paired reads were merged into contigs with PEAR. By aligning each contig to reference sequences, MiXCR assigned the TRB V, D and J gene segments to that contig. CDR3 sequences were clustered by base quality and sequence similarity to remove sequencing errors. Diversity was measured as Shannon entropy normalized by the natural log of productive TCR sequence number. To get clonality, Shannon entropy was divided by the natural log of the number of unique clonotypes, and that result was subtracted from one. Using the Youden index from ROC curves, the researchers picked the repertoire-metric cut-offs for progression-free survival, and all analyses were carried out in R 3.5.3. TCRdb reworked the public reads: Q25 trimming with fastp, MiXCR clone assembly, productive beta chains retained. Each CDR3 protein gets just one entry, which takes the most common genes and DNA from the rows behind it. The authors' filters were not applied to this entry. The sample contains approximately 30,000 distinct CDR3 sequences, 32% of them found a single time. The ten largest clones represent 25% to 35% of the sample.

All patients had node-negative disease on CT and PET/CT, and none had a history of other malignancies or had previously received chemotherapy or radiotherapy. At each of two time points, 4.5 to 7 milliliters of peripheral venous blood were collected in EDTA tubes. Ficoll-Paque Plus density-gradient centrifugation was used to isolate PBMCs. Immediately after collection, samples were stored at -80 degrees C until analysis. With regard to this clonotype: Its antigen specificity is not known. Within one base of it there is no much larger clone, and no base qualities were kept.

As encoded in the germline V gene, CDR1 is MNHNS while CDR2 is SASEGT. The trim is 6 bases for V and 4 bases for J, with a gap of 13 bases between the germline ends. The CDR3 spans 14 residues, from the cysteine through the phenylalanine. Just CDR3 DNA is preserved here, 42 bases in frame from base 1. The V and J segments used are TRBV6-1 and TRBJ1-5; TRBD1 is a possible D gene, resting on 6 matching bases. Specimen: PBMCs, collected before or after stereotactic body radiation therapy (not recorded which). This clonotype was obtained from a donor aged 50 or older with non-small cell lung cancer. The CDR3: CASRPGHQNQPQHF. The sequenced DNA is TGTGCCAGCAGGCCGGGACACCAGAATCAGCCCCAGCATTTT.